These T cell receptor beta chains were read from a single sample in a study of T cell responses to AZD1222 COVID-19 vaccine. Libraries were prepared by immunoSEQ multiplex PCR; TCRdb keeps only in-frame clonotypes and omits some of them. The sample contains 180,000 or so clones, more than 80% of which appear only once. The material was peripheral blood, obtained on day 0 of AZD1222 vaccination. These receptors were obtained from an adult in good health. Each CDR3 is given with its conserved first and last residue. The D gene is left open where the match is weak. For some rows the clone size is stated as once, few or many, or as a class when expanded; others skip it.

v_call	clone_size	d_call	j_call	cdr3_aa	cdr3_nt
TRBV7-7	NA	NA	TRBJ2-1	CASSLLSPPSYNEQFF	TGTGCCAGCAGCTTACTGTCTCCGCCTAGCTACAATGAGCAGTTCTTC
TRBV5-5	NA	NA	TRBJ1-1	CASSLGGLNTEAFF	TGTGCCAGCAGCTTGGGCGGACTGAACACTGAAGCTTTCTTT
TRBV6-5	NA	NA	TRBJ2-5	CASRDGRTQETQYF	TGTGCCAGCAGAGACGGACGGACCCAAGAGACCCAGTACTTC
TRBV6-5	NA	TRBD1	TRBJ2-7	CASSFRPGQGDEQYF	TGTGCCAGCAGTTTCCGACCGGGACAGGGGGACGAGCAGTACTTC
TRBV30	NA	NA	TRBJ2-1	CAWSVKFSGRSYNEQFF	TGTGCCTGGAGTGTAAAGTTCAGCGGGCGTTCCTACAATGAGCAGTTCTTC
TRBV5-1	NA	TRBD1	TRBJ1-1	CASSVQGASTEAFF	TGCGCCAGCAGCGTCCAGGGGGCTAGCACTGAAGCTTTCTTT
TRBV5-5	NA	TRBD1	TRBJ1-6	CASSLTGQGGIYSPLHF	TGTGCCAGCAGCTTGACGGGACAGGGGGGGATTTACTCACCCCTCCACTTT
TRBV6-4	once	TRBD2	TRBJ2-1	CASSSSGRSYNEQFF	TGTGCCAGCAGTTCTAGCGGGAGAAGTTACAATGAGCAGTTCTTC
TRBV6-5	once	NA	TRBJ1-6	CASSPRQSYNSPLHF	TGTGCCAGCAGTCCCCGACAGAGCTATAATTCACCCCTCCACTTT
TRBV25-1	NA	TRBD2	TRBJ2-2	CASSEWVAGANTGELFF	TGTGCCAGCAGTGAATGGGTAGCGGGAGCGAACACCGGGGAGCTGTTTTTT
TRBV2	NA	NA	TRBJ1-3	CASSEGGPGNTIYF	TGTGCCAGCAGTGAGGGGGGTCCAGGAAACACCATATATTTT
TRBV29-1	NA	NA	TRBJ1-3	CSVWGTGNTIYF	TGCAGCGTCTGGGGAACCGGAAACACCATATATTTT
TRBV30	NA	NA	TRBJ1-2	CAWSVPGSNYGYTF	TGTGCCTGGAGTGTACCCGGGAGTAACTATGGCTACACCTTC
TRBV19	NA	TRBD1	TRBJ2-7	CASTPTGQGAAQYF	TGTGCCAGTACCCCAACGGGACAGGGGGCTGCGCAGTACTTC
TRBV5-1	once	TRBD2	TRBJ2-7	CASSLVLAGTYEQYF	TGCGCCAGCAGCTTGGTTCTAGCGGGTACCTACGAGCAGTACTTC
TRBV19	few	NA	TRBJ1-3	CASSQGDFGNTIYF	TGTGCCAGTAGTCAAGGGGACTTTGGAAACACCATATATTTT
TRBV3-1/TRBV3-2	once	TRBD1	TRBJ1-6	CASSPFPPGQGNSPLHF	TGTGCCAGCAGCCCATTTCCCCCGGGACAGGGTAATTCACCCCTCCACTTT
TRBV18	NA	NA	TRBJ2-2	CASSPRGGTSGGELFF	TGTGCCAGCTCACCACGGGGCGGCACCTCGGGCGGGGAGCTGTTTTTT
TRBV30	few	NA	TRBJ2-1	CAWSAKREQFF	TGTGCCTGGAGTGCTAAGCGTGAGCAGTTCTTC
TRBV6-5	NA	TRBD2	TRBJ2-1	CASTLSGRPYNEQFF	TGTGCCAGCACCCTTAGCGGGAGGCCCTACAATGAGCAGTTCTTC
TRBV27	NA	NA	TRBJ1-1	CASSPGSNTEAFF	TGTGCCAGCAGTCCTGGATCGAACACTGAAGCTTTCTTT
TRBV2	NA	NA	TRBJ2-3	CASSENLAPDTQYF	TGTGCCAGCAGTGAAAATCTAGCCCCAGATACGCAGTATTTT
TRBV7-6	NA	NA	TRBJ2-1	CASSLSRSSYNEQFF	TGTGCCAGCAGCTTAAGCCGAAGCTCCTACAATGAGCAGTTCTTC
TRBV27	NA	TRBD1	TRBJ1-2	CASSLEGRGPDYGYTF	TGTGCCAGCAGTTTAGAGGGCAGGGGGCCAGACTATGGCTACACCTTC
TRBV27	once	TRBD1	TRBJ1-4	CASSLNRGNEKLFF	TGTGCCAGCAGTTTGAACAGGGGGAATGAAAAACTGTTTTTT
TRBV19	once	NA	TRBJ1-5	CASSIEQARGNQPQHF	TGTGCCAGTAGTATAGAACAGGCCAGGGGAAATCAGCCCCAGCATTTT
TRBV27	NA	NA	TRBJ1-2	CASSLSATLRGYTF	TGTGCCAGCAGTTTATCTGCCACCTTGAGGGGCTACACCTTC
TRBV15	NA	NA	TRBJ1-1	CATSRVGGAEAFF	TGTGCCACCAGCAGAGTGGGTGGCGCTGAAGCTTTCTTT
TRBV5-1	NA	TRBD2	TRBJ2-3	CASSPGGLAGTDTQYF	TGCGCCAGCAGCCCCGGTGGGCTAGCGGGAACAGATACGCAGTATTTT
TRBV27	NA	NA	TRBJ2-3	CASSLRAVPTDTQYF	TGTGCCAGCAGTTTAAGAGCTGTCCCCACAGATACGCAGTATTTT
TRBV2	NA	NA	TRBJ2-7	CASSDSELSEQYF	TGTGCCAGCAGTGATTCTGAACTCTCCGAGCAGTACTTC
TRBV19	NA	NA	TRBJ2-2	CASTLRGTSNTGELFF	TGTGCCAGTACCCTTAGAGGGACATCGAACACCGGGGAGCTGTTTTTT
TRBV2	NA	NA	TRBJ2-5	CASRRPPGQAETQYF	TGTGCCAGCAGACGACCCCCGGGCCAAGCCGAGACCCAGTACTTC
TRBV9	NA	NA	TRBJ1-6	CASSVEAGVGSPLHF	TGTGCCAGCAGCGTAGAGGCAGGGGTGGGATCACCCCTCCACTTT
TRBV6-6	NA	NA	TRBJ1-5	CASRIDRFNQPQHF	TGTGCCAGCAGGATTGACAGGTTCAATCAGCCCCAGCATTTT
TRBV5-1	once	NA	TRBJ2-5	CASSAFLQETQYF	TGCGCCAGCAGCGCTTTCTTGCAAGAGACCCAGTACTTC
TRBV3-1/TRBV3-2	NA	NA	TRBJ2-5	CASSPEVKGGQTQYF	TGTGCCAGCAGCCCAGAGGTTAAGGGGGGTCAGACCCAGTACTTC
TRBV10-3	few	NA	TRBJ1-4	CAISVQPDEKLFF	TGTGCCATCAGTGTACAGCCTGATGAAAAACTGTTTTTT
TRBV5-1	NA	NA	TRBJ1-3	CASSSDGGSGNTIYF	TGCGCCAGCAGCTCCGACGGAGGCTCTGGAAACACCATATATTTT
TRBV5-1	NA	NA	TRBJ2-3	CASSLAPSGTDTQYF	TGCGCCAGCAGCTTGGCCCCTAGCGGCACAGATACGCAGTATTTT
TRBV6-6	NA	NA	TRBJ2-5	CASSYSPETQYF	TGTGCCAGCAGTTACTCGCCAGAGACCCAGTACTTC
TRBV18	NA	NA	TRBJ1-6	CASSPGSSNSPLHF	TGTGCCAGCTCACCGGGATCCTCCAATTCACCCCTCCACTTT
TRBV7-9	NA	TRBD1	TRBJ1-2	CASSLDRGQDGYTF	TGTGCCAGCAGTTTGGACAGGGGGCAGGATGGCTACACCTTC
TRBV6-4	few	TRBD2	TRBJ2-2	CASTPPGLAGGPDGELFF	TGTGCCAGCACCCCACCCGGACTAGCGGGAGGGCCGGACGGGGAGCTGTTTTTT
TRBV19	NA	NA	TRBJ2-5	CASSPQGRTYQETQYF	TGTGCCAGTAGTCCACAGGGACGGACGTACCAAGAGACCCAGTACTTC
TRBV7-2	NA	NA	TRBJ2-7	CASSLRRADEQYF	TGTGCCAGCAGCCTCCGAAGAGCAGACGAGCAGTACTTC
TRBV16	NA	NA	TRBJ1-1	CASSPRGDTEAFF	TGTGCCAGCAGCCCGAGGGGGGACACTGAAGCTTTCTTT
TRBV27	NA	TRBD2	TRBJ2-7	CASSLTGTSGIYEQYF	TGTGCCAGCAGTCTAACGGGGACTAGCGGAATCTACGAGCAGTACTTC
TRBV18	NA	TRBD1	TRBJ2-7	CASSRTGGKGNEQYF	TGTGCCAGCTCACGGACAGGGGGTAAAGGTAACGAGCAGTACTTC
TRBV5-1	NA	TRBD2	TRBJ2-5	CASSFQGREGYQETQYF	TGCGCCAGCAGCTTCCAGGGAAGGGAGGGGTACCAAGAGACCCAGTACTTC
TRBV18	NA	NA	TRBJ1-2	CASSPSDTRGYTF	TGTGCCAGCTCACCGTCGGACACGAGAGGCTACACCTTC
TRBV29-1	NA	TRBD2	TRBJ2-7	CSATSGSYEQYF	TGCAGTGCGACTAGCGGGAGTTACGAGCAGTACTTC
TRBV7-9	NA	NA	TRBJ1-2	CASSPPDSYGYTF	TGTGCCAGCAGCCCTCCCGACAGCTATGGCTACACCTTC
TRBV7-6	NA	NA	TRBJ2-7	CASSLALSSSYEQYF	TGTGCCAGCAGCTTGGCCCTGTCGAGCTCCTACGAGCAGTACTTC
TRBV23-1	NA	NA	TRBJ1-2	CASSRDGYGYTF	TGCGCCAGCAGTCGGGACGGGTATGGCTACACCTTC
TRBV10-2	once	NA	TRBJ2-5	CASLRAWRETQYF	TGCGCCAGCCTGAGGGCGTGGCGAGAGACCCAGTACTTC
TRBV3-1/TRBV3-2	NA	TRBD2	TRBJ2-7	CASSLGLAGVGEQYF	TGTGCCAGCAGCCTGGGACTAGCGGGAGTAGGCGAGCAGTACTTC
TRBV7-9	NA	TRBD2	TRBJ2-3	CASSASGRVTDTQYF	TGTGCCAGCAGCGCCAGCGGGAGGGTCACAGATACGCAGTATTTT
TRBV11-3	few	NA	TRBJ1-5	CASSLQGLSNQPQHF	TGTGCCAGCAGCTTACAGGGACTTAGCAATCAGCCCCAGCATTTT